This T cell receptor (beta chain) was recovered during a study of T-cell memory formation after mild COVID-19 (dated by TCRdb to about 2021). For the wider study: TCR sequence clusters from the two donors were found to be largely donor specific. In two donors, T-cell clones that expanded and contracted after mild COVID-19 were followed by sequencing TCRalpha and TCRbeta repertoires longitudinally. The cohort was made up of two young adult volunteers, one female and one male, who were previously healthy. Study-level results and caveats: The second-wave clones that peaked on day 37 were not confirmed to be SARS-CoV-2 specific. The detection of some responding clones in pre-infection memory suggests that pre-existing cross-reactive memory T cells joined the SARS-CoV-2 response. Contracting CD4+ clones were found mainly in CM and EM memory subsets, while CD8+ clones were enriched in EMRA. From day 15 to 85, contracting clones showed balanced CD4/CD8 phenotypes, whereas a second wave of clones that expanded from day 15 to 37 leaned towards CD4+. Only two mild cases were covered in the study, and larger cohorts including severe cases with pre-infection samples were considered necessary.

Remarks on this clonotype: Its antigen is still unknown. No much larger clone exists at a distance of one base, and base qualities are not known.

Taken from the germline V gene (reference sequence), the CDR1 and CDR2 loops are MNHEY and SMNVEV. The V and J ends are trimmed by 1 base and 5 bases, leaving 10 bases between them. Inclusive of the bounding cysteine and phenylalanine, the CDR3 is 14 residues long. CDR3 DNA only is kept here, 42 bases in frame from base 1. Instrument on record: Illumina NovaSeq 6000. TCRalpha and TCRbeta cDNA libraries were built by 5'RACE with constant-segment primers, adding sample barcodes and unique molecular identifiers. RNA was extracted from every sample with Trizol reagent. Libraries were amplified in two PCR steps, with a second sample barcode and Illumina TruSeq adapters added in the second step. The libraries were sequenced on an Illumina NovaSeq using 2 x 150 bp paired-end reads. The authors' analysis ran thus. Reads were demultiplexed and collapsed into UMI-guided consensus sequences with migec v1.2.7. Using mixcr v2.1.11, UMI consensuses were aligned to TRA and TRB V and J templates and then assembled into clonotypes. A clonotype was counted as expanded or contracted only when both edgeR and NoisET called the clonotype significant, with the noise models trained on biological replicates. edgeR calls used a false discovery rate-adjusted p below 0.01 and a log2 fold-change threshold of 1. As an exploratory analysis of dynamics, max-normalized trajectories of the 1000 most abundant clonotypes were examined by PCA with hierarchical clustering. Separately sequenced CD4+ and CD8+ repertoires were used to assign the CD4 or CD8 phenotype of responding clones. TCRdb cleaned the public reads at Q25 with fastp, built clones with MiXCR and kept in-frame beta chains. Each entry is one CDR3 protein sequence, shown with its most common DNA and genes. The V and J calls were determined by TCRdb, not by the authors. Within this sample are 250,000 to 300,000 distinct CDR3 sequences, with roughly 15% of them counted one time only. The ten biggest clones cover roughly 24% of the sample.

PBMCs were isolated by Ficoll-Paque density gradient centrifugation. The chain couples TRBV27 to TRBJ2-3; matching of 5 bases hints at TRBD1 as the D gene. Sequenced: PBMCs or a T cell subset sorted from them (not recorded which). The TCR was taken from a man aged 18 to 30 who had mild COVID-19 (a few samples of this study predate the infection). The sample titles of this study are shuffled in the database, so cell type and time point are left out; the donor was told from shared clones. The CDR3 region reads CASSLFQGLDTQYF. The nucleotide sequence is given as TGTGCCAGCAGTTTATTTCAGGGCCTAGATACGCAGTATTTT.